Below, 20 T cell receptor beta chains from the same sample are listed, as sequenced in a study of blood T cell repertoires in COVID-19. TCRdb keeps only in-frame clones here, not all; method: immunoSEQ multiplex PCR. The profile shows about 170,000 clones, about nine tenths of them singletons. The source material was peripheral blood. The receptor source for this set is a woman aged 55-70 years with COVID-19, enrolled during active disease.

This chain connects TRBV27 to TRBJ1-5; D gene uncertain. Trimming pared 2 bases from V and 0 bases from J, leaving 17 bases between. Germline V gives CDR1 MNHEY, CDR2 SMNVEV (reference sequence). CDR3 length: 18 amino acids. The CDR3 spells CASSLAGGSRSSNQPQHF. The CDR3 DNA follows: TGTGCCAGCAGTTTAGCTGGCGGGAGTCGGAGTAGCAATCAGCCCCAGCATTTT.

The chain uses TRBV6-5 and TRBJ2-7; D might be TRBD1 (5 bases). Per germline, CDR1 MNHEY and CDR2 SVGAGI. This CDR3 is 14 amino acids long. Trimming pared 4 bases from V and 1 base from J, leaving 11 bases between. The CDR3 reads CASSWGSESYEQYF. The CDR3 DNA is TGTGCCAGCAGTTGGGGCAGCGAATCCTACGAGCAGTACTTC.

The CDR3 sequence: CASSGGRRNTIYF. The CDR3 DNA reads as TGTGCCAGCAGCGGGGGTAGGAGAAACACCATATATTTT. This chain links TRBV6-4 with TRBJ1-3; D perhaps matches TRBD1 (5 bases). Germline assignment: CDR1 MRHNA and CDR2 SNTAGT. This CDR3 spans 13 amino acids. V was shortened by 6 bases and J by 5 bases, with 11 bases between the two germline ends.

The genes are TRBV5-4 and TRBJ2-3, with 11 positions matching TRBD2. V was clipped by 4 bases and J by 0 bases; unmatched bases: 1. The CDR3 length is 15 residues. Germline V gives CDR1 SGHNT, CDR2 YYREEE (reference sequence). Here the CDR3 reads CASSPSGGSTDTQYF. The CDR3, as DNA: TGTGCCAGCAGCCCTAGCGGGGGGAGCACAGATACGCAGTATTTT.

The chain couples TRBV28 to TRBJ2-7; 10 nucleotides agree with TRBD2. CDR3 length equals 13 residues. The V and J ends lost 6 bases and 6 bases, in that order; junction bases with no gene match: 5. CDR1 MDHEN and CDR2 SYDVKM come from the germline V gene. This CDR3 reads CASRVAGGSEQYF. DNA for the CDR3: TGTGCCAGCAGAGTAGCGGGAGGCTCCGAGCAGTACTTC.

There are a few counts of this clone. The rearrangement joins TRBV19 to TRBJ1-1; 11 bases agree with TRBD1. The CDR3 length is 16 residues. V shed 2 bases, J shed 7 bases, and the junction held 9 bases outside the gene matches. Germline assignment: CDR1 LNHDA and CDR2 SQIVND (reference sequence). The chain's CDR3 is CASSIIWTGGWGEAFF. The DNA of the CDR3 is TGTGCCAGTAGTATAATCTGGACAGGGGGCTGGGGTGAAGCTTTCTTT.

This clone was recorded only once. This chain connects TRBV11-2 to TRBJ1-3; a possible D gene is TRBD1 (5 bases). Trimming removed 6 bases from V and 8 bases from J, with 8 bases in between. This CDR3 has 11 residues. The germline V gene encodes CDR1 SGHAT and CDR2 FQNNGV. CDR3 in DNA: TGTGCCAGCAGAATAGGGGACACCATATATTTT. As protein: CASRIGDTIYF.

The V call is TRBV6-2 or TRBV6-3, the J call TRBJ2-3; the D gene is possibly TRBD2 (5 bases). Germline CDR1 reads MNHEY; CDR2 reads SVGEGT. Trimming took off 6 bases at V and 0 bases at J, with 13 bases between the two ends. The CDR3 is 15 residues long. The CDR3 spells CASRPSITSTDTQYF. The CDR3 region has the DNA TGTGCCAGCAGGCCTAGCATTACTAGCACAGATACGCAGTATTTT.

This chain connects TRBV6-5 to TRBJ2-1, with 11 bases that match TRBD2. Unmatched junction bases numbered 5, after V lost 2 bases and J lost 5 bases. CDR1 and CDR2 from the germline V gene are MNHEY and SVGAGI. The CDR3 has 16 amino acids. DNA of the CDR3: TGTGCCAGCAGTTACGTGGGACTAGCGGAAAACAATGAGCAGTTCTTC. It specifies CASSYVGLAENNEQFF.

The chain recombines TRBV28 with TRBJ1-5, with D maybe TRBD1 (5 bases). The ends were cut back, 4 bases at V and 3 bases at J, with 10 bases in the middle. The CDR3 spans 14 residues. Germline CDR1 and CDR2: MDHEN and SYDVKM. The CDR3 DNA follows: TGTGCCAGCAGTTCTACAGGTACCAATCAGCCCCAGCATTTT. It codes for CASSSTGTNQPQHF.

The gene calls are TRBV13 and TRBJ2-7; tentative D call: TRBD2 (6 bases). The CDR3 runs to 12 residues. Germline V gene sequence: CDR1 PRHDT, CDR2 FYEKMQ (reference sequence). Trimming took 4 bases from V and 7 from J, leaving 11 bases between them. The CDR3 spells CASSYVGGEQYF. For the CDR3, the DNA is TGTGCCAGCAGCTACGTGGGGGGTGAGCAGTACTTC.

The count of this clone is one. CDR3 nucleotides: TGTGCCAGCAGCTTTGGCGGGGCCGGGGAGCTGTTTTTT. It codes for CASSFGGAGELFF. The chain employs TRBV7-9 and TRBJ2-2, with a possible D match to TRBD2 (6 bases). The CDR3 contains 13 residues. V dropped 3 bases and J dropped 6 bases, with 8 bases sitting between them. Per the germline V gene, CDR1 is SEHNR and CDR2 is FQNEAQ (reference sequence).

V usage is TRBV6-5 and J usage is TRBJ1-4, with TRBD1 identical over 7 bases. This CDR3 contains 15 residues. V gave up 2 bases and J gave up 3 bases; unmatched junction bases: 3. In germline, CDR1 is MNHEY, CDR2 SVGAGI. The DNA of the CDR3 is TGTGCCAGCAGTTACAGTGGGACAGCTAATGAAAAACTGTTTTTT. This codes for CASSYSGTANEKLFF.

On this clone itself: Mismatch with germline at one junction end may stem from a read error. V and J are TRBV7-7 and TRBJ2-3, with 8 nucleotides matching TRBD1. The CDR3 totals 15 residues. The V gene's germline CDR1 is SSHAT and CDR2 FNYEAQ (reference sequence). The CDR3 is CASSLGQGATDTQYF. CDR3 coding DNA: TGTGCTAGCAGCTTAGGCCAGGGGGCCACAGATACGCAGTATTTT.

V gene TRBV6-2 or TRBV6-3 combines with J gene TRBJ1-1; 7 bases align to TRBD1. The CDR3 spans 15 residues. In germline, CDR1 is MNHEY, CDR2 SVGEGT. The V segment lost 3 bases and the J segment 4 bases; nucleotides outside the gene matches: 8. CDR3 nucleotides: TGTGCCAGCAGTTATTCTATTACAGGGGCCACTGAAGCTTTCTTT. It is translated as CASSYSITGATEAFF.

This chain links TRBV7-9 with TRBJ2-1; D might be TRBD1 (6 bases). V lost 5 bases and J 4 bases, leaving 15 bases between the germline ends. This CDR3 spans 15 amino acids. The germline CDR1 and CDR2 sequences are SEHNR and FQNEAQ (reference sequence). CDR3 in DNA: TGTGCCAGCAGCCACCGACAGGCGCCTTACAATGAGCAGTTCTTC. It yields the protein CASSHRQAPYNEQFF.

The chain employs TRBV11-3 and TRBJ2-7, with 9 bases identical to TRBD1. The germline CDR1 and CDR2 sequences are SGHNT and YENEEA. V gave up 4 bases and J gave up 4 bases; unmatched junction bases: 8. The CDR3 runs to 15 residues. The CDR3 reads CASSSSGTGIYEQYF. As DNA, the CDR3 is TGTGCCAGCAGCTCTTCCGGGACAGGGATATACGAGCAGTACTTC. The full variable domain, its missing parts supplied by reference TRBV11-3 and TRBJ2-7, is EAGVVQSPRYKIIEKKQPVAFWCNPISGHNTLYWYLQNLGQGPELLIRYENEEAVDDSQLPKDRFSAERLKGVDSTLKIQPAELGDSAVYLCASSSSGTGIYEQYFGPGTRLTVT.

V and J are TRBV20-1 and TRBJ2-5; 8 bases match TRBD2. CDR1 DFQATT and CDR2 SNEGSKA come from the germline V gene (reference sequence). The CDR3 spans 15 residues. The V and J ends lost 3 bases and 2 bases, in that order; junction bases with no gene match: 8. The DNA of the CDR3 is TGCAGTGCTAGTATCCTAGCGGGCCTTCAAGAGACCCAGTACTTC. Amino acid sequence: CSASILAGLQETQYF.

The chain employs TRBV12-3 or TRBV12-4 and TRBJ2-1; 11 bases are a match to TRBD2. This CDR3 has 12 amino acids. The CDR3 region has the DNA TGTGTTAGCGGGAGGGGGTACAATGAGCAGTTCTTC. Amino acid sequence: CVSGRGYNEQFF.

The chain has TRBV7-9 and TRBJ2-7; 9 bases map to TRBD1. The J segment lost 2 bases and the V segment lost 6 bases, leaving 11 bases of the junction unmatched. The CDR3 has 16 amino acids. CDR1 SEHNR and CDR2 FQNEAQ come from the germline V gene (reference sequence). The DNA for the CDR3 is TGTGCCAGCAGTCCCACAGGGGGCGGAGGGACCTACGAGCAGTACTTC. This encodes CASSPTGGGGTYEQYF.